These 10 T cell receptor beta chains came from one sample sequenced in a study of T cell repertoires in cytomegalovirus infection. TCRdb reprocessed the reads with MiXCR, giving one entry per CDR3 protein. This sample carries about 310,000 distinct CDR3 sequences, 20% to 25% of them seen once, and the ten largest clones take more than 10%. The antigens for these receptors are not known. Material: cultured PBMCs, obtained from culture after CMV antigen stimulation. All receptors derive from a human donor in good health (CMV status not recorded). Some clones in this sample may be carry-over from other donors' samples.

V usage is TRBV10-2 and J usage is TRBJ2-5, with D possibly TRBD1 on 5 matching bases. This CDR3 contains 14 residues. Trimming pared 6 bases from V and 4 bases from J, leaving 15 bases between. CDR1 and CDR2 (germline): WSHSY, SAAADI. CDR3 sequence: CASSLPGMRETQYF. CDR3 sequence (DNA): TGCGCCAGCAGCCTACCAGGGATGCGAGAGACCCAGTACTTC.

The chain couples TRBV6-8 to TRBJ1-4; no firm D call. The germline V and J ends were trimmed by 0 bases and 4 bases, with 6 bases remaining between them. Germline lookup yields CDR1 MNHGY and CDR2 SAAAGT. The CDR3 runs to 14 residues. The CDR3, as DNA: TGTGCCAGCAGTTACTCAGGCGGTAATGAAAAACTGTTTTTT. It yields the protein CASSYSGGNEKLFF.

The chain recombines TRBV20-1 with TRBJ1-6, with D uncertain. Trimming left V 3 bases short and J 4 bases short, with 13 bases between. This CDR3 contains 15 residues. Germline V CDR1 and CDR2: DFQATT, SNEGSKA (reference sequence). The CDR3 loop is CSARSGEAYNSPLHF. The CDR3 region has the DNA TGCAGTGCTAGGAGCGGGGAAGCATATAATTCACCCCTCCACTTT.

This clonotype has just one count. This chain connects TRBV6-4 to TRBJ2-7; 10 bases are shared with TRBD2. The CDR3 extends over 13 amino acids. The trim removed 7 bases at V and 4 bases at J, leaving 4 bases unmatched. CDR1 and CDR2 (germline): MRHNA, SNTAGT. CDR3 amino acids: CASTLAGEYEQYV. The CDR3 DNA is TGTGCCAGCACCCTAGCGGGAGAGTACGAGCAGTACGTC.

The J gene is TRBJ2-7, the V gene TRBV20-1, with TRBD2 matching over 7 bases. Germline V gene data show CDR1 as DFQATT and CDR2 as SNEGSKA (reference sequence). V lost 3 bases to trimming and J lost 2 bases; unmatched junction nucleotides: 7. The CDR3 runs 14 residues. In nucleotides, the CDR3 is TGCAGTGCTAGTAGTCTAGCGGACCCCTACGAGCAGTACTTC. Its protein product is CSASSLADPYEQYF.

This CDR3 is CASSPGLGETQYF. The CDR3 DNA follows: TGTGCCAGCAGCCCCGGGCTAGGCGAGACCCAGTACTTC. The chain uses TRBV7-2 and TRBJ2-5, with D unresolved. This CDR3 is built from 13 residues. Germline V gives CDR1 SGHTA, CDR2 FQGNSA. Trimming removed 5 bases from V and 5 bases from J, with 12 bases in between.

This clonotype has just a few counts. The V call is TRBV11-2, the J call TRBJ2-4; 11 bases agree with TRBD1. Germline-derived CDR1 and CDR2 are SGHAT and FQNNGV. V trimming: 3 bases; J trimming: 4 bases; junction bases outside the gene matches: 5. The CDR3 runs to 16 residues. The CDR3 DNA follows: TGTGCCAGCAGCTTCAGGGACAGGGGGAATAAAAACATTCAGTACTTC. Its protein product is CASSFRDRGNKNIQYF. Using reference TRBV11-2 and TRBJ2-4 for the parts outside the CDR3, the full variable domain is EAGVAQSPRYKIIEKRQSVAFWCNPISGHATLYWYQQILGQGPKLLIQFQNNGVVDDSQLPKDRFSAERLKGVDSTLKIQPAKLEDSAVYLCASSFRDRGNKNIQYFGAGTRLSVL.

This chain links TRBV28 with TRBJ2-5; D may be TRBD1 (6 bases). Germline assignment: CDR1 MDHEN and CDR2 SYDVKM. V lost 6 bases to trimming and J lost 6 bases, with 20 bases between them. This CDR3 has 15 residues. The CDR3 nucleotides are TGTGCCAGCAGCTTGCCAACCGGGACAAGCAAGACCCAGTACTTC. It translates to CASSLPTGTSKTQYF.

The V gene is TRBV6-2 or TRBV6-3, the J gene TRBJ2-2; 8 positions match TRBD1. Germline V gene lookup returns CDR1 MNHEY and CDR2 SVGEGT. The CDR3 is made up of 15 amino acids. The junction had 6 bases not matched to a gene; V was cut back by 5 bases and J by 4 bases. CDR3 sequence reads: CASSERQGSTGELFF. The CDR3, as DNA: TGTGCCAGCAGTGAAAGACAGGGGAGCACCGGGGAGCTGTTTTTT.

This clonotype was picked up a small number of times. The V call is TRBV20-1, the J call TRBJ1-1; D unclear. Germline values: CDR1 DFQATT, CDR2 SNEGSKA (reference sequence). The length of the CDR3 is 13 residues. The V and J ends lost 5 bases and 7 bases respectively, with 17 bases between them. In nucleotides, the CDR3 is TGCAGTGCTTCCTTGGCCGTTGTTGGTGAAGCTTTCTTT. Translating it yields CSASLAVVGEAFF.